This T cell receptor beta chain was recorded in a study of blood T cell repertoires in COVID-19. Per the original data handling: Estimates of nucleated cell counts were drawn from the amplification of reference gene primers. Sequenced by immunoSEQ multiplex PCR; TCRdb stores in-frame clones only, minus some. The V and J calls and clone size come from that table; D and trimming were worked out from the DNA. The sample lists 85,000 to 130,000 clones; around 90% were seen once. V lost 1 base and J lost 3, with 9 bases in between. This CDR3 has 15 residues. From germline, CDR1 is LNHDA and CDR2 SQIVND (reference sequence).

Sequencing was carried out using peripheral blood. This receptor was obtained from an older woman with acute or convalescent COVID-19. The chain employs TRBV19 and TRBJ2-2; D not resolved. The CDR3 nucleotides are TGTGCCAGTAGTATAGGAGGTCCCGACACCGGGGAGCTGTTTTTT. Residues: CASSIGGPDTGELFF.